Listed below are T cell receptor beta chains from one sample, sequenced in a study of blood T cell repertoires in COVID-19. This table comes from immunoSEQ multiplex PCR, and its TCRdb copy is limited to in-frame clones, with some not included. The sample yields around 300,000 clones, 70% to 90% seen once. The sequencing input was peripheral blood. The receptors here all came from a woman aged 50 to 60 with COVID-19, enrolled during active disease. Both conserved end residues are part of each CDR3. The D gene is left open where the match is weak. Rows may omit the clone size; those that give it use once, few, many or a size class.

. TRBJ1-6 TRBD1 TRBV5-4 TGTGCCAGCAGCTACAGGGGTTCAAGCTCCTATAATTCACCCCTCCACTTT CASSYRGSSSYNSPLHF
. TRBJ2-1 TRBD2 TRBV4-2 TGTGCCAGCAGCCAAGTCACAGCGGGAGGAGGTGATGAGCAGTTCTTC CASSQVTAGGGDEQFF
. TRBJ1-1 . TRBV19 TGTGCCAGTACCCCCCCGGGGGTCACTGAAGCTTTCTTT CASTPPGVTEAFF
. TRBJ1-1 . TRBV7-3 TGTGCCAGCAGTTTTTCGGACACCGCGAGAGCTTTCTTT CASSFSDTARAFF
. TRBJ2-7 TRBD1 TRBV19 TGTGCCAGTAGTTTTGGCGGGACAGGGGGCTACGAGCAGTACTTC CASSFGGTGGYEQYF
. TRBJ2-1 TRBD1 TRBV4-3 TGCGCCAGCAGCCAAGAGACCGGGACAGGGCTGAATGAGCAGTTCTTC CASSQETGTGLNEQFF
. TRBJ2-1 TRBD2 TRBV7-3 TGTGCCAGCAGCTTAACCTCCTCAGCGGGAGTCGGAAATAATGAGCAGTTCTTC CASSLTSSAGVGNNEQFF
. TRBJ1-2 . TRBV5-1 TGCGCCAGCAGCTTGGGGTTGGAGGGGAACTATGGCTACACCTTC CASSLGLEGNYGYTF
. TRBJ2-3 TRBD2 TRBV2 TGTGCCAGCAGTGAACTAGCGGGGGTTGGAACAGATACGCAGTATTTT CASSELAGVGTDTQYF
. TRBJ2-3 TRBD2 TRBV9 TGTGCCAGCAGCGCCCACCGGGAGGCAGATACGCAGTATTTT CASSAHREADTQYF
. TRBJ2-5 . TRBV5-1 TGCGCCAGCAGGTTTGGGCCACAAATCCAAGAGACCCAGTACTTC CASRFGPQIQETQYF
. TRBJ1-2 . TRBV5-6 TGTGCCAGCAGCCTAGATCAGGGGCTCTATGGCTACACCTTC CASSLDQGLYGYTF
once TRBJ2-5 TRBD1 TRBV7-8 TGTGCCAGCAGGCGACAGGGGCCGGAGACCCAGTACTTC CASRRQGPETQYF
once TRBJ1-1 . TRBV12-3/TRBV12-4 TGTGCCAGCAGTTTTAACCCAGGTGAAGCTTTCTTT CASSFNPGEAFF
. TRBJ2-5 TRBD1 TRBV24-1 TGTGCCACCAGACGGACAGGGGATCAAGGGACCCAGTACTTC CATRRTGDQGTQYF
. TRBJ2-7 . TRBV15 TGTGCCACCAGCACAAGGGACATCTCCTACGAGCAGTACTTC CATSTRDISYEQYF
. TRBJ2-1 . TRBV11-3 TGTGCCAGCAGCCAGCGGGCGGGATCCTACAATGAGCAGTTCTTC CASSQRAGSYNEQFF
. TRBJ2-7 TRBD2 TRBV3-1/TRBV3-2 TGTGCCAGCAGCCGCCGATCGGGACTACGTGACGAGCAGTACTTC CASSRRSGLRDEQYF
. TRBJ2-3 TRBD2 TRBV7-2 TGTGCCAGCAGCGCCACTAGCGGCACAGATACGCAGTATTTT CASSATSGTDTQYF
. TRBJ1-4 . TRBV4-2 TGTGCCAGCAGCCAAGATTCAGGATTTAATGAAAAACTGTTTTTT CASSQDSGFNEKLFF
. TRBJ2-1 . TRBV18 TGTGCCAGCTCACCAACGATGGCAGGATCCTACAATGAGCAGTTCTTC CASSPTMAGSYNEQFF
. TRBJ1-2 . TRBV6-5 TGTGCCAGCAGAGCGACAGGAGAGCTTAGTGGCTACACCTTC CASRATGELSGYTF
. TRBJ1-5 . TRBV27 TGTGCCAGCAGTTTAGACAGCTTTAGCAATCAGCCCCAGCATTTT CASSLDSFSNQPQHF
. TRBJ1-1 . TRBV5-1 TGCGCCAGCAGCCCGGTCCCCGCTATGAACACTGAAGCTTTCTTT CASSPVPAMNTEAFF
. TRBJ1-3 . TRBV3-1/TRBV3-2 TGTGCCAGCAGCCAAGGGCACTCTGGAAACACCATATATTTT CASSQGHSGNTIYF
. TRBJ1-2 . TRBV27 TGTGCCAGCACTAGCCCGGACGGGGTCTATGGCTACACCTTC CASTSPDGVYGYTF
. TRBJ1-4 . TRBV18 TGTGCCAGCTCGTCAGCAACTAATGAAAAACTGTTTTTT CASSSATNEKLFF
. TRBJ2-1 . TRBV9 TGTGCCAGCAGCGTAGCACCCGGGACTAAGGGGGGCGAGCAGTTCTTC CASSVAPGTKGGEQFF
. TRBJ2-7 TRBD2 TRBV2 TGTGCCGGAAAAGCGGGAGGGCCCTACGAGCAGTACTTC CAGKAGGPYEQYF
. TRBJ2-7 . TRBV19 TGTGCCAGTAGTATGGGCAGGGTGAACGAGCAGTACTTC CASSMGRVNEQYF
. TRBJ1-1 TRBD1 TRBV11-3 TGTGCCAGCAGCCCGCGACAGGGGGCGCGCTCTGAAGCTTTCTTT CASSPRQGARSEAFF
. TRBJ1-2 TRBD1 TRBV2 TGTGCCAGCAGTGGGGACAGCCTCTATGGCTACACCTTC CASSGDSLYGYTF
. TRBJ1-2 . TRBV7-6 TGTGCCAGCAGCTCGGATACAAAAGGGGACTATGGCTACACCTTC CASSSDTKGDYGYTF
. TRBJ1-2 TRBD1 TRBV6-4 TGTGCCAGCAGTGACTCCCAGGGGGTTAATCGGTATGGCTACACCTTC CASSDSQGVNRYGYTF
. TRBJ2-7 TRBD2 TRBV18 TGTGCCAGCTCACCATCAAGCGGGAGGGATTCGGACGAGCAGTACTTC CASSPSSGRDSDEQYF
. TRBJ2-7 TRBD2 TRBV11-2 TGTGCCAGCAGCTTAGGTTCTGCGGGGGCCTACGAGCAGTACTTC CASSLGSAGAYEQYF
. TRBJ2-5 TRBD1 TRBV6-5 TGTGCCAGCAGTTCCGGGACAGGGATGCGTCAAGAGACCCAGTACTTC CASSSGTGMRQETQYF
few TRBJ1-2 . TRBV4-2 TGTGCCAGCAGCCCAAGCACTGGAGGGAACTATGGCTACACCTTC CASSPSTGGNYGYTF
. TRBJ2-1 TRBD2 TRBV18 TGTGCCAGCTCACCCCCGTCGACTAGCGCTCCGAATGAGCAGTTCTTC CASSPPSTSAPNEQFF
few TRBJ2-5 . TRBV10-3 TGTGCCATCAGTGCTATAAGGGGATCGGCACAGCTTAAAGAGACCCAGTACTTC CAISAIRGSAQLKETQYF
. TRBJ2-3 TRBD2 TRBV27 TGTGCCAGCACCAGTAGCGGGGTCAGCACAGATACGCAGTATTTT CASTSSGVSTDTQYF
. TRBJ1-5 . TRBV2 TGTGCCAGCGTGGAAGGGGATCCCGACCCCTTTAGCAATCAGCCCCAGCATTTT CASVEGDPDPFSNQPQHF
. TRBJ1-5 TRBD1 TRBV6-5 TGTGCCAGCAGTTACGAGGCAGGGGGTCATCAGCCCCAGCATTTT CASSYEAGGHQPQHF
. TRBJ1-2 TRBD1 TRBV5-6 TGTGCCAGCGGGACAGGCTATGGCTACACCTTC CASGTGYGYTF
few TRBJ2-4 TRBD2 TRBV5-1 TGCGCCAGCAGCTTGACTGTAGCGGGAGGGCTAGGCAAAAACATTCAGTACTTC CASSLTVAGGLGKNIQYF
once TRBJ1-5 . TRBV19 TGTGCCAGTAGTACAGGGACTTCCGTTGGGAATCAGCCCCAGCATTTT CASSTGTSVGNQPQHF
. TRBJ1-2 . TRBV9 TGTGCCAGCAGCGTAGGGACTGACTATGGCTACACCTTC CASSVGTDYGYTF
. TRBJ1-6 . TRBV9 TGTGCCAGCAGCGTAGAACAGGGTGGTTCACCCCTCCACTTT CASSVEQGGSPLHF
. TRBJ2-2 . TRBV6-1 TGTGCCAGCAGTGACATTGCGGGATCGAACACCGGGGAGCTGTTTTTT CASSDIAGSNTGELFF
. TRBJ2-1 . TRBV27 TGTGCCAGCAGGACGGAGACAGCCAACAATGAGCAGTTCTTC CASRTETANNEQFF
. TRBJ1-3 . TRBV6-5 TGTGCCGCGACTGGGGGAAACACCATATATTTT CAATGGNTIYF
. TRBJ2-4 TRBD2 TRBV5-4 TGTGCCAGCTCACTAGCGGGAGGTGGGGGGGCCAAAAACATTCAGTACTTC CASSLAGGGGAKNIQYF
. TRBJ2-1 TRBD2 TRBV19 TGTGCCAGTAGTAAGGTAGCGGGACGGGAGCAGTTCTTC CASSKVAGREQFF
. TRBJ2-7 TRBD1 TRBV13 TGTGCCAGCAGCTCCAGACAGGGGTCCCCCCCCTACGAGCAGTACTTC CASSSRQGSPPYEQYF